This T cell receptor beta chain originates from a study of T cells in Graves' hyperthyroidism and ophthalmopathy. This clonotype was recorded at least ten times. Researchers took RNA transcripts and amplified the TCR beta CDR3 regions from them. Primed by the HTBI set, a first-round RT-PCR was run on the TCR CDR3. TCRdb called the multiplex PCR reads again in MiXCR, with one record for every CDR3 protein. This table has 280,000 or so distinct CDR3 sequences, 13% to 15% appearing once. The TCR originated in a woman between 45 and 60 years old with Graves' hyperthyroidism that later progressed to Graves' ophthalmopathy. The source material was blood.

CDR3 residues: CASSHGTYEQYF. For the CDR3, the DNA is TGTGCCAGCAGCCATGGAACCTACGAGCAGTACTTC. The V and J genes are TRBV13 and TRBJ2-7; no reliable D call. V lost 5 bases and J 2 bases, leaving 7 bases between the germline ends. Germline V gene data show CDR1 as PRHDT and CDR2 as FYEKMQ (reference sequence). The CDR3 runs 12 residues.